The clone carrying this T cell receptor (beta chain) was found a few times. The antigen remains unidentified. These data come from a study of CD8+CD57+ T cells in acquired aplastic anemia. Study-level background: Mean DNA quantity obtained from sorted CD4+ and CD8+ cells was about 3.5 ug. Healthy donor sequencing depth: 9 million to 10.8 million CD4+, roughly 11 million CD8+ reads.

Overall study results and limits: Common to patients and controls were 25 to 30 CD8+ CDR3 sequences. For CD8+ Simpson's diversity, patients and controls showed no significant difference.

V lost 4 bases and J lost 2, with 10 bases in between. The CDR3 is 14 residues long. Germline V gene lookup returns CDR1 SNHLY and CDR2 FYNNEI. Genomic DNA acted as the template from which TCR beta VDJ combination and CDR3 sequence profiling were carried out. TCRdb re-analysed the reads in MiXCR, keeping a single row per CDR3 protein. The table includes more than 100,000 distinct CDR3 sequences, less than 45% detected once. This sequence originates from a human donor in good health, serving as a control. The gene calls are TRBV2 and TRBJ2-3; no firm D call. Sequencing was done on a sample of sorted CD4+, CD8+, or CD8+CD57+ T cells (not recorded which) from PBMCs. The CDR3 protein is CASSGSGYTDTQYF. The CDR3 DNA follows: TGTGCCAGCAGTGGGTCTGGTTACACAGATACGCAGTATTTT.